A selection of T cell receptor beta chains follows, all from one sample in a study of cytomegalovirus exposure and HLA in healthy donors. Measured with immunoSEQ multiplex PCR; TCRdb has only the in-frame clones, and not every one. Here the sample spans roughly 73,000 clones, roughly 82% being singletons. The sample was PBMCs. The origin of the receptors is a man in his 70s in good health and CMV-seronegative. CDR3s include the opening cysteine and the closing phenylalanine or tryptophan. The D gene is left open where the match is weak. Not every row has a clone size; where given, it reads once, few, many or a size class.

>TRBV2|TRBJ1-6|-|TRBD1
TGTGCCAGCAGCGACAGGGGGCGTAATTCACCCCTCCACTTT
CASSDRGRNSPLHF
>TRBV2|TRBJ2-5|-|TRBD1
TGTGCCAGCAACCAACAGGGGCAAGAGACCCAGTACTTC
CASNQQGQETQYF
>TRBV28|TRBJ1-2|-|-
TGTGCCAGCAGTTCCTCAGGTGCGACAGTACCGTATGGCTACACCTTC
CASSSSGATVPYGYTF
>TRBV4-1|TRBJ1-2|-|TRBD1
TGCGCCAGTGGATGGGCGAGACAGGGCGATTCCTATGGCTACACCTTC
CASGWARQGDSYGYTF
>TRBV21-1|TRBJ2-7|-|-
TGTGCCAGCAGCAAAGACTGGGGCCGTAGGTCCTACGAGCAGTACTTC
CASSKDWGRRSYEQYF
>TRBV9|TRBJ1-1|medium-sized|TRBD1
TGTGCCAGCAGCGCGCGGAGCAGGGGGTCGAACACTGAAGCTTTCTTT
CASSARSRGSNTEAFF
>TRBV18|TRBJ2-7|-|TRBD1
TGTGCCAGCTCTTCTCTTCGGGGAGCCGGACAGGGGACCTACGAGCAGTACTTC
CASSSLRGAGQGTYEQYF
>TRBV9|TRBJ1-6|few|TRBD1
TGTGCCAGCAGCCTTGAAGGGGGGACAGGTAATTCACCCCTCCACTTT
CASSLEGGTGNSPLHF
>TRBV7-9|TRBJ1-1|-|-
TGTGTCAGCAGCTTAGTAGTCAACACTGAAGCTTTCTTT
CVSSLVVNTEAFF
>TRBV7-2|TRBJ2-7|-|TRBD2
TGTGCCAGCAGCTTAGGGGTAGCGGGAGCGTACGAGCAGTACTTC
CASSLGVAGAYEQYF